Described below is a single T cell receptor beta chain sequence and its context. This specimen belongs to a study of control samples from healthy donors and cancer patients. Measured with immunoSEQ multiplex PCR; TCRdb has only the in-frame clones, and not every one. The sample holds under 100,000 clones, about 89% seen once. CDR3 length equals 13 residues. Between the trimmed V and J ends, which lost 1 base and 5 bases, there was a span of 6 bases. Looked up from germline, CDR1 is MGHRA and CDR2 is YSYEKL. This clonotype was obtained from a woman aged 45-65 years with colorectal cancer. Sequencing used PBMCs. V usage is TRBV4-1 and J usage is TRBJ1-5, with unresolved D. This CDR3 reads CASSQVSDQPQHF. DNA of the CDR3: TGCGCCAGCAGCCAAGTATCCGATCAGCCCCAGCATTTT.